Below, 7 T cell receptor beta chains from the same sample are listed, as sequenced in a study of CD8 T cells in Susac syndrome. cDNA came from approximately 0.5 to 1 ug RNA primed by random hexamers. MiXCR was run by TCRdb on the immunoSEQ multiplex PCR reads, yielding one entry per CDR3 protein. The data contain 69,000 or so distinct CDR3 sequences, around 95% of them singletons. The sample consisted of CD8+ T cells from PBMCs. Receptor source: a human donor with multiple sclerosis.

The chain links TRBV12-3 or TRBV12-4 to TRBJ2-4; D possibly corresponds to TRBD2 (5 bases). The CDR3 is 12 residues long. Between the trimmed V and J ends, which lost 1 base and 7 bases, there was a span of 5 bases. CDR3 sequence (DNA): TGTGCCAGCAGTTTAGGAGGGAACATTCAGTACTTC. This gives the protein CASSLGGNIQYF.

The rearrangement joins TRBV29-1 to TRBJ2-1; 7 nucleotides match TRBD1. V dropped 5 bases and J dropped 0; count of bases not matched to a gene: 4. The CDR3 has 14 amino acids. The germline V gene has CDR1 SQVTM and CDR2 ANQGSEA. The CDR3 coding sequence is TGCAGCGTTTGGGACAGCCGCTCCTACAATGAGCAGTTCTTC. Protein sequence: CSVWDSRSYNEQFF.

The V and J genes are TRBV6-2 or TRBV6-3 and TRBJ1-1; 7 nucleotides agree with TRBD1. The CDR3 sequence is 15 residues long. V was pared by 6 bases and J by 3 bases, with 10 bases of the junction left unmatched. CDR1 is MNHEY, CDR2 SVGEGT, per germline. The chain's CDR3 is CASSPGATGYTEAFF. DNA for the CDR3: TGTGCCAGCAGCCCCGGGGCGACAGGGTACACTGAAGCTTTCTTT.

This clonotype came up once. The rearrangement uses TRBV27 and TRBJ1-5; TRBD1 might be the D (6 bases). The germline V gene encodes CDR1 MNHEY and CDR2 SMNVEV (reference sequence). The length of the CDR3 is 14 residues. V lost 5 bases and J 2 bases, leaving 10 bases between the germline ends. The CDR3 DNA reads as TGTGCCAGCAGTACAGGGACCGGCAATCAGCCCCAGCATTTT. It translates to CASSTGTGNQPQHF.

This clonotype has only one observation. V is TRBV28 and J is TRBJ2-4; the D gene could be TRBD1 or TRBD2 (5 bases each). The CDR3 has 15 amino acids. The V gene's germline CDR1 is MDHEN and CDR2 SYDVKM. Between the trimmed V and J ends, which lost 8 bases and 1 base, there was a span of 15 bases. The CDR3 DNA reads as TGTGCCAGCGGGTGGGGACCCTCGGCCAAAAACATTCAGTACTTC. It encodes CASGWGPSAKNIQYF.

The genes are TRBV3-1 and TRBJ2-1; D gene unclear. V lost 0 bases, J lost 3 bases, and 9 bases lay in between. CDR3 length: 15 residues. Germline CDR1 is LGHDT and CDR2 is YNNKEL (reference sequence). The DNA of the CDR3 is TGTGCCAGCAGCCAAGATTCAGGCCACTACAATGAGCAGTTCTTC. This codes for CASSQDSGHYNEQFF.

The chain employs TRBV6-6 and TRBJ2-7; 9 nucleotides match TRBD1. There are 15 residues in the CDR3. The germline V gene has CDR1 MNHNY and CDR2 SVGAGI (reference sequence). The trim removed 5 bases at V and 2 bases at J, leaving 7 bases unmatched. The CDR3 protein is CASSQTRQGAYEQYF. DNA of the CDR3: TGTGCCAGCAGTCAAACCAGACAGGGGGCCTACGAGCAGTACTTC.